The 29 T cell receptor beta chains listed next were all sequenced from one sample in a study of blood T cell repertoires in COVID-19. The method was immunoSEQ multiplex PCR; TCRdb's version includes in-frame clones alone and lacks a portion of them. The table records roughly 250,000 clones, about 84% of them present only once. Material for sequencing was PBMCs or T cells enriched from blood (not recorded which). The source is a woman aged 45-65 years who had recovered from COVID-19.

The genes are TRBV7-2 and TRBJ1-2; tentatively, D is TRBD1 (5 bases). Germline lookup yields CDR1 SGHTA and CDR2 FQGNSA. The CDR3 is 12 amino acids. V was shortened by 7 bases and J by 6 bases, with 12 bases between the two germline ends. CDR3 sequence (DNA): TGTGCCAGCAACCCTCGGGGGGATGGCTACACCTTC. Its translation is CASNPRGDGYTF. The complete variable domain, with remaining parts taken from reference TRBV7-2 and TRBJ1-2, reads GAGVSQSPSNKVTEKGKDVELRCDPISGHTALYWYRQSLGQGLEFLIYFQGNSAPDKSGLPSDRFSAERTGGSVSTLTIQRTQQEDSAVYLCASNPRGDGYTFGSGTRLTVV.

This clone was observed once. V and J are TRBV7-2 and TRBJ1-5; TRBD1 is a possible D gene (5 bases). V lost 4 bases and J 0 bases, leaving 16 bases between the germline ends. Germline V gives CDR1 SGHTA, CDR2 FQGNSA. This CDR3 spans 17 amino acids. The DNA for the CDR3 is TGTGCCAGCAGCTCGGTAGCAGGGATATTTAGCAATCAGCCCCAGCATTTT. This encodes CASSSVAGIFSNQPQHF. Supplemented by reference TRBV7-2 and TRBJ1-5, the full variable domain reads GAGVSQSPSNKVTEKGKDVELRCDPISGHTALYWYRQSLGQGLEFLIYFQGNSAPDKSGLPSDRFSAERTGGSVSTLTIQRTQQEDSAVYLCASSSVAGIFSNQPQHFGDGTRLSIL.

The chain couples TRBV5-4 to TRBJ2-5; 10 bases line up with TRBD2. CDR3 length: 16 amino acids. Germline CDR1 reads SGHNT; CDR2 reads YYREEE (reference sequence). The junction had 6 bases not matched to a gene; V was cut back by 2 bases and J by 2 bases. In DNA form, the CDR3 reads TGTGCCAGCAGCTTCAAAATAGCGGGAGGACAAGAGACCCAGTACTTC. This encodes CASSFKIAGGQETQYF.

V is TRBV4-1 and J is TRBJ2-3; TRBD1 matches 7 bases. V lost 4 bases to trimming and J lost 6 bases; unmatched junction nucleotides: 7. The CDR3 has 14 amino acids. Germline CDR1 MGHRA, CDR2 YSYEKL. CDR3 region: CASSLGTAGDTQYF. CDR3 sequence (DNA): TGCGCCAGCAGCCTGGGGACAGCTGGTGATACGCAGTATTTT.

The sample holds one count of this clone. The V and J genes are TRBV29-1 and TRBJ2-1; TRBD2 matches at 10 bases. The germline V gene has CDR1 SQVTM and CDR2 ANQGSEA. The ends lost 4 bases at V and 6 bases at J; junction bases unmatched: 3. CDR3 length equals 13 residues. CDR3 nucleotide sequence: TGCAGCGTTGCCCCTAGCGGGGGCAATGAGCAGTTCTTC. Its protein is CSVAPSGGNEQFF.

CDR3 loop: CASSGSSTPTGGTEAFF. The CDR3 DNA reads TGTGCCAGCAGTGGCTCCTCCACACCGACAGGGGGCACTGAAGCTTTCTTT. The J gene is TRBJ1-1, the V gene TRBV6-4; 9 nucleotides line up with TRBD1. The CDR3 has 17 residues. Germline assignment: CDR1 MRHNA and CDR2 SNTAGT. Trimming cost V 4 bases and J 4 bases; bases outside gene matches: 13.

The chain recombines TRBV18 with TRBJ2-7; 13 bases fit TRBD2. The ends lost 2 bases at V and 6 bases at J; junction bases unmatched: 1. The CDR3 is made up of 14 amino acids. CDR1 KGHSH and CDR2 LQKENI come from the germline V gene. CDR3 nucleotide sequence: TGTGCCAGCTCACCAGGACTAGCGGGGGCCGAGCAGTACTTC. Protein product: CASSPGLAGAEQYF. Variable domain in full (rest from reference TRBV18 and TRBJ2-7): NAGVMQNPRHLVRRRGQEARLRCSPMKGHSHVYWYRQLPEEGLKFMVYLQKENIIDESGMPKERFSAEFPKEGPSILRIQQVVRGDSAAYFCASSPGLAGAEQYFGPGTRLTVT.

This chain uses TRBV12-3 or TRBV12-4 with TRBJ2-1, with no clear D. V shed 5 bases and J shed 6 bases, with 11 bases lying between them. The CDR3 is 13 amino acids. CDR3 DNA sequence: TGTGCCAGCAGTCCCCGTTCGTTCAATGAGCAGTTCTTC. It is translated as CASSPRSFNEQFF.

The chain joins TRBV14 to TRBJ2-1, with 12 bases identical to TRBD1. J was trimmed by 8 bases and V by 4 bases; bases with no gene match: 6. The V gene's germline CDR1 is SGHDN and CDR2 FVKESK. The length of the CDR3 is 15 residues. The CDR3 loop is CASSRGTGGSHEQFF. The CDR3 DNA reads as TGTGCCAGCAGCCGGGGGACAGGGGGCTCGCATGAGCAGTTCTTC.

V gene TRBV24-1 combines with J gene TRBJ2-1; 14 nucleotides line up with TRBD2. V shed 5 bases and J 5 bases; nucleotides not matched to a gene: 4. The CDR3 contains 16 residues. In germline, CDR1 is KGHDR, CDR2 SFDVKD. The CDR3 coding sequence is TGTGCCACCAGTGCGTTGACTAGCGGGAGGGACAATGAGCAGTTCTTC. It specifies CATSALTSGRDNEQFF.

This clone was observed a handful of times. V gene TRBV11-2 combines with J gene TRBJ1-3; 9 bases map to TRBD1. The length of the CDR3 is 15 residues. Per the germline V gene, CDR1 is SGHAT and CDR2 is FQNNGV. J was trimmed by 6 bases and V by 5 bases; bases with no gene match: 8. The CDR3 DNA sequence: TGTGCCAGCAGCGCCCCGGACAGGGGCTTAAACACCATATATTTT. Protein: CASSAPDRGLNTIYF. Full variable domain (missing parts from reference TRBV11-2 and TRBJ1-3): EAGVAQSPRYKIIEKRQSVAFWCNPISGHATLYWYQQILGQGPKLLIQFQNNGVVDDSQLPKDRFSAERLKGVDSTLKIQPAKLEDSAVYLCASSAPDRGLNTIYFGEGSWLTVV.

J is TRBJ2-7 and V is TRBV6-2 or TRBV6-3; 7 nucleotides align to TRBD1. The CDR3 runs to 15 residues. CDR1 is MNHEY and CDR2 is SVGEGT in the germline V gene. Trimming took 2 bases from V and 0 from J; bases not matched to a gene: 4. CDR3 loop: CASSYKGAVSYEQYF. CDR3 bases: TGTGCCAGCAGTTACAAGGGGGCCGTCTCCTACGAGCAGTACTTC.

The chain is built from TRBV13 and TRBJ2-7; D remains ambiguous. V was trimmed by 3 bases and J by 6 bases, leaving 15 bases between them. Germline assignment: CDR1 PRHDT and CDR2 FYEKMQ (reference sequence). The CDR3 runs 14 residues. In nucleotides, the CDR3 is TGTGCCAGCAGCTTGGGCAGCCGCCCTGGCGAGCAGTACTTC. Protein: CASSLGSRPGEQYF.

The rearrangement links TRBV4-2 to TRBJ2-1; TRBD1 might be the D (6 bases). Trimming took 0 bases from V and 5 from J, leaving 17 bases between them. CDR1 and CDR2 (germline): LGHNA, YNFKEQ. CDR3 length equals 17 residues. The CDR3 reads CASSQDRDRPRDNEQFF. The CDR3 region has the DNA TGTGCCAGCAGCCAAGATCGCGACAGGCCCCGGGACAATGAGCAGTTCTTC.

This clone was counted a single time. CDR3 sequence: CSVDGTSGRYEQYF. The CDR3 DNA sequence: TGCAGCGTTGACGGGACTAGCGGGCGCTACGAGCAGTACTTC. This chain joins TRBV29-1 and TRBJ2-7, with 12 bases fitting TRBD2. This CDR3 region has 14 residues. Losses at the gene ends were 3 bases for V and 3 bases for J; bases not matched to a gene: 3. Per the germline V gene, CDR1 is SQVTM and CDR2 is ANQGSEA.

The rearrangement uses TRBV6-5 and TRBJ1-4; 10 bases fit TRBD1. Germline values: CDR1 MNHEY, CDR2 SVGAGI. The CDR3 runs 15 residues. The trim removed 0 bases at V and 7 bases at J, leaving 2 bases unmatched. CDR3 in amino acids: CASSYSGTGVEKLFF. The DNA of the CDR3 is TGTGCCAGCAGTTACTCGGGGACAGGGGTTGAAAAACTGTTTTTT.

The chain couples TRBV6-2 or TRBV6-3 to TRBJ2-1; weak D call: TRBD2 (6 bases). The V gene lost 4 bases and the J gene lost 2 bases, with 9 bases spanning the gap. Germline loops: CDR1 MNHEY, CDR2 SVGEGT. The CDR3 sequence is 14 residues long. The CDR3 DNA sequence: TGTGCCAGCAGTTCGCGGGGAACCTACAATGAGCAGTTCTTC. Its translation is CASSSRGTYNEQFF.

V is TRBV14 and J is TRBJ2-1, with 8 bases lining up with TRBD2. The CDR3 covers 18 residues. Germline V CDR1 and CDR2: SGHDN, FVKESK. V was clipped by 1 base and J by 5 bases; unmatched bases: 13. This chain's CDR3 is CASSQGKGRAGGNNEQFF. CDR3 DNA: TGTGCCAGCAGCCAAGGGAAGGGCCGCGCGGGAGGAAACAATGAGCAGTTCTTC.

V is TRBV7-2 and J is TRBJ1-3; D is unresolved. The CDR3 has 14 amino acids. V gave up 5 bases and J gave up 0 bases, with 8 bases separating them. CDR1 and CDR2 from the germline V gene are SGHTA and FQGNSA. The CDR3 nucleotides are TGTGCCAGCAGCCACGGGATCTCTGGAAACACCATATATTTT. Translation gives CASSHGISGNTIYF.

The rearrangement joins TRBV5-6 to TRBJ1-2; 7 nucleotides line up with TRBD1. CDR3 length: 14 amino acids. Germline V gene data show CDR1 as SGHDT and CDR2 as YYEEEE. After removal of 4 bases from V and 4 bases from J, the junction contained 7 bases not matched to a gene. CDR3 sequence (DNA): TGTGCCAGCAGCCCGGGGACAGAAACCTATGGCTACACCTTC. Its translation is CASSPGTETYGYTF.

The sample holds one count of this clone. This sequence joins TRBV7-3 and TRBJ2-2; 7 nucleotides agree with TRBD1. Germline CDR1 and CDR2: SGHTA and FQGTGA. The length of the CDR3 is 14 residues. V lost 4 bases and J lost 2; bases outside the gene matches: 1. DNA of the CDR3: TGTGCCAGCAGCTACAGGGGTAACACCGGGGAGCTGTTTTTT. Its protein product is CASSYRGNTGELFF.

This chain connects TRBV2 to TRBJ2-5; TRBD2 agrees at 8 bases. CDR1 is SNHLY, CDR2 FYNNEI, per germline. The CDR3 consists of 16 residues. Trimming at V came to 6 bases and at J to 0 bases, leaving 9 bases not matched to a gene. The CDR3 bases are TGTGCCAGCAGCCCCGGGGGCGGGGGGCACCAAGAGACCCAGTACTTC. It codes for CASSPGGGGHQETQYF.

V is TRBV15 and J is TRBJ2-5; no firm D call. CDR3 size: 13 residues. Trimming took off 6 bases at V and 4 bases at J, with 12 bases between the two ends. Germline lookup yields CDR1 LNHNV and CDR2 YYDKDF (reference sequence). The CDR3 here is CATSPVRSETQYF. The CDR3 DNA sequence: TGTGCCACCAGTCCGGTCAGGTCAGAGACCCAGTACTTC.

This chain links TRBV11-3 with TRBJ2-7, with TRBD2 matching 7 bases. The CDR3 is 15 residues long. Germline CDR1 SGHNT, CDR2 YENEEA. V was clipped by 4 bases and J by 2 bases; unmatched bases: 8. The CDR3 loop reads CASSSGLVPTYEQYF. In DNA form, the CDR3 reads TGTGCCAGCAGCTCCGGACTAGTGCCTACCTACGAGCAGTACTTC. Combining the CDR3 with reference TRBV11-3 and TRBJ2-7 gives the whole variable domain EAGVVQSPRYKIIEKKQPVAFWCNPISGHNTLYWYLQNLGQGPELLIRYENEEAVDDSQLPKDRFSAERLKGVDSTLKIQPAELGDSAVYLCASSSGLVPTYEQYFGPGTRLTVT.

The genes are TRBV7-9 and TRBJ2-3; D is ambiguous. Germline loops: CDR1 SEHNR, CDR2 FQNEAQ (reference sequence). This CDR3 is 14 amino acids long. V was clipped by 5 bases and J by 0 bases, with 9 bases between them. The CDR3 protein is CASSPSRSTDTQYF. The DNA of the CDR3 is TGTGCCAGCAGCCCCTCGAGGAGCACAGATACGCAGTATTTT.

CDR3 region: CASSLVRSEGYTF. The CDR3, as DNA: TGTGCCAGCAGCTTAGTGAGAAGCGAAGGCTACACCTTC. The chain couples TRBV7-8 to TRBJ1-2; D gene unclear. The CDR3 totals 13 residues. V was cut by 1 base and J by 8 bases, with 11 bases left in between. Germline CDR1 reads SGHVS; CDR2 reads FQNEAQ.

In its sample, this clone was seen once. The chain uses TRBV5-1 and TRBJ2-1; D gene ambiguous. Looked up from germline, CDR1 is SGHRS and CDR2 is YFSETQ. The V and J ends lost 4 bases and 0 bases respectively, with 14 bases between them. The CDR3 runs 16 residues. Here the CDR3 reads CASSAKAQSSYNEQFF. Written as DNA, the CDR3 is TGCGCCAGCAGCGCAAAAGCACAGAGCTCCTACAATGAGCAGTTCTTC.

J is TRBJ2-4 and V is TRBV4-3, with D unclear. Germline assignment: CDR1 LGHNA and CDR2 YSLEER. V dropped 0 bases and J dropped 2 bases, with 2 bases sitting between them. The CDR3 is 13 residues long. The CDR3 reads CASSQDTKNIQYF. The CDR3 DNA sequence: TGCGCCAGCAGCCAAGATACCAAAAACATTCAGTACTTC.

V gene TRBV6-2 or TRBV6-3 combines with J gene TRBJ2-7; TRBD1 might be the D (5 bases). The CDR3 is made up of 14 amino acids. V dropped 5 bases and J dropped 9 bases, with 20 bases sitting between them. The germline V gene has CDR1 MNHEY and CDR2 SVGEGT. CDR3 in amino acids: CASSLLPHTGWQYF. As DNA, the CDR3 is TGTGCCAGCAGTCTCCTCCCCCACACAGGCTGGCAGTACTTC.